The clone carrying this T cell receptor beta chain was observed a few times. Its target is unknown. Related graft donors supplied nonmyeloablative bone marrow transplants, and mixed chimerism was transient. Unstimulated Tregs (CD4+CD25+CD127-) and CD4+CD25- non-Tregs were sorted from PBMCs. V was pared by 3 bases and J by 0 bases, with 9 bases between. The CDR3 runs 15 residues. Germline-derived CDR1 and CDR2 are MGHRA and YSYEKL. Clones were sequenced by immunoSEQ multiplex PCR, and TCRdb holds only the in-frame ones, with some missing. Among 50,000 to 65,000 clones, around 87% were seen once, and the ten largest hold roughly 4%. This entry belongs to a study of Tregs in tolerant kidney transplant recipients. The study, taken as a whole, reports: Findings come from small patient numbers and require larger validation. Expanding Tregs on activated donor B cells appeared to best identify donor-specific TCRbeta clones. Antigen-driven expansion was suggested because donor-specific Tregs expanded more than all Tregs in tolerant patients.

This sequence was found in a human patient who received a combined kidney and bone marrow transplant. Some T cells may trace back to the graft donor. This specimen was CD4+ T cells from blood (PBMCs), taken 6 months after the transplant. The chain combines TRBV4-1 with TRBJ1-3; TRBD1 is a possible D gene (5 bases). This CDR3 is CASSHGASSGNTIYF. The CDR3 DNA reads as TGCGCCAGCAGCCATGGGGCCTCCTCTGGAAACACCATATATTTT.